A selection of T cell receptor beta chains follows, all from one sample in a study of T cell responses to AZD1222 COVID-19 vaccine. Profiled with immunoSEQ multiplex PCR; TCRdb holds only in-frame clones, not every one. The sample has some 150,000 clones, around 88% seen once. The specimen was peripheral blood, collected on day 0 of AZD1222 vaccination. Every receptor here comes from an adult in good health. Each CDR3 is given with its conserved first and last residue. The D gene is left open where the match is weak. Clone size is stated in some rows and not others, as once, few, many or a class when expanded.

NA	TRBD2	TRBV24-1	TRBJ2-3	TGTGCCACCAGTGGTCCTCTAGCGGGACATTGGTATTTT	CATSGPLAGHWYF
NA	NA	TRBV10-3	TRBJ1-1	TGTGCCATCAGGGCCTCAGTGAACACTGAAGCTTTCTTT	CAIRASVNTEAFF
NA	TRBD2	TRBV10-2	TRBJ2-1	TGCGCCAGCAGTGAGACCCCTTCGACTAGCGGGGGTGAGCAGTTCTTC	CASSETPSTSGGEQFF
NA	TRBD1	TRBV7-2	TRBJ2-5	TGTGCCAGCAGCTCGGGACAGGGGAGGCAAGAGACCCAGTACTTC	CASSSGQGRQETQYF
NA	NA	TRBV5-1	TRBJ1-5	TGCGCCAGCAGCTTGGGACAGGATCAGCCCCAGCATTTT	CASSLGQDQPQHF
NA	NA	TRBV12-3/TRBV12-4	TRBJ2-2	TGTGCCAGCAGGCCCCGGGTCACCGGGGAGCTGTTTTTT	CASRPRVTGELFF
once	NA	TRBV11-2	TRBJ1-1	TGTGCCAGCAGCTTAGATCGGGGAGGCACTGAAGCTTTCTTT	CASSLDRGGTEAFF
few	NA	TRBV18	TRBJ2-7	TGTGCCAGCTCACCACAGGGAATGGAGCAGTACTTC	CASSPQGMEQYF
NA	NA	TRBV7-9	TRBJ2-7	TGTGCCAGCAGCGGGGACGTGAATCGAGACTCCTACGAGCAGTACTTC	CASSGDVNRDSYEQYF
NA	NA	TRBV6-5	TRBJ1-2	TGTGCCAGCAGTTCCAGGTTACAATCCTATGGCTACACCTTC	CASSSRLQSYGYTF
NA	NA	TRBV7-2	TRBJ1-2	TGTGCCAGCAGCTCTGAGCCCTATGGCTACACCTTC	CASSSEPYGYTF
NA	TRBD2	TRBV2	TRBJ2-3	TGTGCCAGCAGTGAAGGGCGGGGGGACTACACAGATACGCAGTATTTT	CASSEGRGDYTDTQYF
NA	NA	TRBV12-3/TRBV12-4	TRBJ1-1	TGTGCCAGCAGAAGGGGCGGAACTGAAGCTTTCTTT	CASRRGGTEAFF
NA	NA	TRBV7-2	TRBJ2-5	TGTGCCAGCAGCTACGACAGCTACCAAGAGACCCAGTACTTC	CASSYDSYQETQYF